This entry lists 5 T cell receptor beta chains sequenced from one sample in a study of T cells after yellow fever vaccination. Via MiXCR, TCRdb re-called the 5' RACE reads, giving one row per CDR3 protein. The profile shows more than 300,000 distinct CDR3 sequences, about 11% of them singletons. This specimen consisted of CD4+ T cells sorted from PBMCs, obtained 45 days after the yellow fever booster vaccination. These receptors were collected from a young man who received the YFV17D yellow fever vaccine.

This clonotype was picked up a small number of times. This chain joins TRBV5-1 and TRBJ1-1; D is perhaps TRBD1 (6 bases). V gave up 4 bases and J gave up 0 bases, with 13 bases separating them. The CDR3 loop spans 15 amino acids. The germline gives CDR1 SGHRS, CDR2 YFSETQ. This CDR3 reads CASSTAGAVNTEAFF. DNA for the CDR3: TGCGCCAGCAGCACGGCAGGGGCCGTGAACACTGAAGCTTTCTTT.

This clonotype was picked up a small number of times. The chain employs TRBV21-1 and TRBJ1-2; the DNA was not compared with TRBD1, the D call given in the table. TRBV21-1 has pseudogene status. The CDR3 spans 19 residues. The CDR3 loop reads CASSKALGQLQPADYGYTF. CDR3 nucleotide sequence: TGTGCCAGCAGCAAAGCGCTCGGACAGCTCCAACCAGCGGACTATGGCTACACCTTC.

This clonotype appeared a few times. This chain joins TRBV10-2 and TRBJ1-2; TRBD1 is a possible D gene (6 bases). The germline V and J ends were trimmed by 4 bases and 3 bases, with 12 bases remaining between them. CDR3 length: 14 residues. Germline-derived CDR1 and CDR2 are WSHSY and SAAADI. CDR3 coding DNA: TGCGCCAGCAGTGGTTCTTCAGGGGACTATGGCTACACCTTC. This codes for CASSGSSGDYGYTF.

This clonotype came up a few times. The gene calls are TRBV7-9 and TRBJ1-3; 8 bases match TRBD1. CDR1 SEHNR and CDR2 FQNEAQ come from the germline V gene (reference sequence). This CDR3 comprises 19 residues. Losses at the gene ends were 4 bases for V and 2 bases for J; bases not matched to a gene: 16. The CDR3, as DNA: TGTGCCAGCAGCTGGTACACCTCGGGACAGGACTCAACTGGAAACACCATATATTTT. Its translation is CASSWYTSGQDSTGNTIYF.

In its sample, this clonotype was seen many times. The gene calls are TRBV10-1 and TRBJ2-4; D gene unclear. The V gene lost 3 bases and the J gene lost 2 bases, with 11 bases spanning the gap. Germline CDR1 WNHNN, CDR2 SYGVQD (reference sequence). CDR3 length equals 15 residues. The CDR3 spells CASSDTEWTKNIQYF. DNA of the CDR3: TGCGCCAGCAGTGACACCGAGTGGACCAAAAACATTCAGTACTTC.